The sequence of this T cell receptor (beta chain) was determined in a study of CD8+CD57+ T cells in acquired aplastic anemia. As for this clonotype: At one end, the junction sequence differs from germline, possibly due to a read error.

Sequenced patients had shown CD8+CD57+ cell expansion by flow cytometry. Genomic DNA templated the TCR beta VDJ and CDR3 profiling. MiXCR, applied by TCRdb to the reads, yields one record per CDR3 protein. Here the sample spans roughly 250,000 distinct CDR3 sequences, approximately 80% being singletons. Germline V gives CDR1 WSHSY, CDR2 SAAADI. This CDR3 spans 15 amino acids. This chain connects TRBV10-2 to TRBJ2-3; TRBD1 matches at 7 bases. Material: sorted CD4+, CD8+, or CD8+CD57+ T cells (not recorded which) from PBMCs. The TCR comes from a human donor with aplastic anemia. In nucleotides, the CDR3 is TGTGCCAGCAGCCCCAGGGGGACCGGCACAGATACGCAGTATTTT. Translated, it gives CASSPRGTGTDTQYF.